This T cell receptor (beta chain) stems from a study of long-term antiretroviral therapy in people with HIV. General study findings and limits: HIV repertoires showed narrower CDR3 length ranges than controls. Blood dates from the mid-2000s to the late 2010s, possibly under older ART regimens.

The assay, immunoSEQ v3.0, was run at survey level. Repertoires were generated with immunoSEQ multiplex PCR, while TCRdb's copy carries only in-frame clones and drops some. The table includes around 19,000 clones, 70% to 90% detected once. A minimum of one pre-ART and two post-ART PBMC samples existed for each donor. The sample holds one count of this clone. Its cognate antigen is unknown. The receptor comes from a woman between 45 and 65 years old with HIV. The sequenced sample was unsorted PBMCs, obtained 2.6 years after starting antiretroviral therapy.

The CDR3 DNA is TGTGCCAGCAGCTTAGGACAGGTTGAAGCTTTCTTT. Translation: CASSLGQVEAFF. The V call is TRBV11-2, the J call TRBJ1-1; a weak D match, TRBD1 (6 bases). The CDR3 sequence is 12 residues long. Germline CDR1 SGHAT, CDR2 FQNNGV. Trimming cost V 1 base and J 7 bases, with 7 bases left between them.